A single T cell receptor (beta chain) is shown here with its context. This record belongs to a study of blood T cell repertoires in COVID-19. Libraries were prepared by immunoSEQ multiplex PCR; TCRdb keeps only in-frame clonotypes and omits some of them. This sample has under 170,000 clones; 80% to 90% occur once, and the top ten carry about 3.5%. V shed 5 bases, J shed 1 base, and the junction held 5 bases outside the gene matches. Germline lookup yields CDR1 MRHNA and CDR2 SNTAGT. This CDR3 comprises 14 residues. The source material was peripheral blood. This chain uses TRBV6-4 with TRBJ2-7, with 7 bases aligning to TRBD2. This sequence was found in an older man with acute or convalescent COVID-19. As DNA, the CDR3 is TGTGCCAGCAGTATAAAGGGAGGGTCCTACGAGCAGTACTTC. It codes for CASSIKGGSYEQYF.